This TCR beta chain was found in a study of response to subunit inactivated influenza vaccine. TCRdb passed the RT-PCR reads through MiXCR, listing each CDR3 protein once. This table has a few hundred thousand distinct CDR3 sequences, about 11% appearing once. Trimming cost V 6 bases and J 7 bases, with 24 bases left between them. The CDR3 has 15 residues. The germline V gene encodes CDR1 DFQATT and CDR2 SNEGSKA (reference sequence). These same data were also listed under a study on T cells expressing NK-cell markers. As that study records: cDNA encoding TCR beta was synthesized via 5'RACE template switching incorporating UMIs. HCMV serostatus: seven of eight sequenced donors positive, one negative. Where several donors were concerned, these clonotypes also led the CD3+CD56-NKG2C+ fraction.

This sequence originates from a man in his forties or fifties who received an inactivated influenza vaccine. The specimen comprised PBMCs from blood, sampled on the day of vaccination. The chain employs TRBV20-1 and TRBJ2-5; the D gene is possibly TRBD1 (6 bases). This CDR3 reads CSAQDSPSPVGTQYF. The CDR3 DNA sequence: TGCAGTGCCCAGGACAGTCCTTCGCCGGTAGGGACCCAGTACTTC.